Listed here are 9 T cell receptor beta chains from one sample, sequenced in a study of identical twins. TCRdb redid the calling of the 5' RACE reads with MiXCR, one entry per CDR3 protein. The repertoire holds about 530,000 distinct CDR3 sequences, with nearly 15% as singletons. The same specimen was also included in a second study, on yellow fever vaccine responses in identical twins.

Sequenced input: CD4+ T cells sorted from blood. The source is a woman aged 18-35 years in good health.

This clonotype was seen only a few times. This chain connects TRBV12-3 or TRBV12-4 to TRBJ2-1, with D tentatively TRBD2 (6 bases). CDR3 size: 11 residues. Trimming pared 3 bases from V and 12 bases from J, leaving 9 bases between. The CDR3 DNA reads as TGTGCCAGCAGTTTTCGGGAGATGCAGTTCTTC. Protein: CASSFREMQFF.

This clonotype was counted a few times. A junction boundary mismatches the germline segment, possibly from a read error. The chain uses TRBV3-1 and TRBJ2-1; TRBD1 matches at 8 bases. Looked up from germline, CDR1 is LGHDT and CDR2 is YNNKEL (reference sequence). The CDR3 is 17 residues long. The DNA for the CDR3 is TGTGTCAGCAGCCAAGAACCGACAGGGGCTACCTACAATGAGCAGTTCTTC. Amino acids: CVSSQEPTGATYNEQFF.

This clonotype was counted ten times or more. The chain is built from TRBV12-3 or TRBV12-4 and TRBJ1-5, with D perhaps TRBD1 (6 bases). The CDR3 runs to 14 residues. The V end lost 8 bases, the J end lost 4 bases, and 15 bases lay between the germline ends. Here the CDR3 DNA reads TGTGCCAGCCGACGGGACAACTTTAATCAGCCCCAGCATTTT. It encodes CASRRDNFNQPQHF.

The chain carries TRBV10-2 and TRBJ2-1; 14 nucleotides agree with TRBD2. V trimming: 3 bases; J trimming: 12 bases; junction bases outside the gene matches: 10. The CDR3 consists of 16 residues. Germline assignment: CDR1 WSHSY and CDR2 SAAADI. Here the CDR3 reads CASSDVGTSGRNWQFF. The CDR3 region has the DNA TGCGCCAGCAGTGATGTGGGGACTAGCGGGAGAAATTGGCAGTTCTTC.

The sample holds a few counts of this clonotype. This chain joins TRBV10-2 and TRBJ2-2; the match to TRBD1 covers 10 bases. The germline CDR1 and CDR2 sequences are WSHSY and SAAADI. Trimming took 0 bases from V and 6 from J; bases not matched to a gene: 4. This CDR3 has 16 amino acids. CDR3 sequence (DNA): TGCGCCAGCAGTGAGTCAGGACAGGGGGTATCCGGGGAGCTGTTTTTT. This codes for CASSESGQGVSGELFF.

This clonotype was found many times. This rearrangement joins TRBV7-9 to TRBJ1-1, with D unclear. Trimming pared 4 bases from V and 8 bases from J, leaving 8 bases between. This CDR3 spans 11 amino acids. Germline V gene lookup returns CDR1 SEHNR and CDR2 FQNEAQ (reference sequence). The CDR3 DNA sequence: TGTGCCAGCAGCTGGAGAACGGAAGCTTTCTTT. This gives the protein CASSWRTEAFF.

The chain joins TRBV10-3 to TRBJ2-3, with 12 nucleotides matching TRBD2. Losses at the gene ends were 5 bases for V and 3 bases for J; bases not matched to a gene: 3. This CDR3 comprises 15 residues. Germline-derived CDR1 and CDR2 are ENHRY and SYGVKD. CDR3 nucleotide sequence: TGTGCCATCAGTTCCGGACTAGCGGGGACAGATACGCAGTATTTT. It is translated as CAISSGLAGTDTQYF.

The V gene is TRBV20-1, the J gene TRBJ1-2; no clear D gene. Trimming pared 4 bases from V and 3 bases from J, leaving 15 bases between. The germline CDR1 and CDR2 sequences are DFQATT and SNEGSKA (reference sequence). The CDR3 loop spans 14 amino acids. The CDR3 nucleotides are TGCAGTGCTATGTCCCGGCCGCCCGACTATGGCTACACCTTC. Encoded protein: CSAMSRPPDYGYTF.

The sample holds one count of this clonotype. The chain recombines TRBV12-3 or TRBV12-4 with TRBJ2-2; TRBD1 matches at 9 bases. V trimming: 7 bases; J trimming: 1 base; junction bases outside the gene matches: 4. The CDR3 has 15 amino acids. The CDR3 is CASKAGQGNTGELFF. In DNA form, the CDR3 reads TGTGCCAGCAAGGCGGGACAGGGGAACACCGGGGAGCTGTTTTTT.